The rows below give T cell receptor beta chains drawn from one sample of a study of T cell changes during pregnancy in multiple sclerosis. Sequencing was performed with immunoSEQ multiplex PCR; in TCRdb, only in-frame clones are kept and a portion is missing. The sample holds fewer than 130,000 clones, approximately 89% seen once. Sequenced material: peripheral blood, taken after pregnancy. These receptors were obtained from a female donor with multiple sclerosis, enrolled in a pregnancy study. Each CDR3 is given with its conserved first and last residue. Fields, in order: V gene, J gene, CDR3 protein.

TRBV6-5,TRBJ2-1,CASSYGGGSYNEQFF
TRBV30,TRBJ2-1,CAWRSRHELAGANEQFF
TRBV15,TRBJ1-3,CATSRDQGSGNTIYF
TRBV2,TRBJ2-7,CAIGGGSYEQYF
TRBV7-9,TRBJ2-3,CASSSGKTEWGTDTQYF
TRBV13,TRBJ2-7,CASSLVQGGNEQYF
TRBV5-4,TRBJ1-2,CASRPAGLTGAYGYTF
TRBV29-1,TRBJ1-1,CSADPGMNTEAFF
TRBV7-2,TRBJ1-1,CASSPPGTGDTEAFF
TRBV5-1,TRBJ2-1,CASSHGGGANNEQFF